These T cell receptor beta chains were read from a single sample in a study of T cell repertoires in cytomegalovirus infection. Each CDR3 protein gets one entry after TCRdb re-called the reads with MiXCR. The sample includes about 180,000 distinct CDR3 sequences, 14% of them seen just once. Sequencing used PBMCs. These receptors originate from a human donor in good health (CMV status not recorded). Some clones in this sample may be carry-over from other donors' samples. The CDR3 runs from the conserved cysteine through the conserved F or W. Clone size appears in some rows only: once, few, many, or a class for an expanded clone.

v_call	clone_size	j_call	cdr3_aa
TRBV29-1	-	TRBJ1-1	CSVLMNTEAFF
TRBV6-1	many	TRBJ2-1	CASSEKEQVGQREQFF
TRBV7-9	-	TRBJ2-1	CASRIAGGPGEQFF
TRBV11-1	many	TRBJ1-2	CASSRRTGGTDGYTF
TRBV12-5	-	TRBJ2-2	CASGLVVGTGELFF
TRBV6-5	-	TRBJ2-7	CASRTPRGSSYEQYF
TRBV7-9	-	TRBJ1-1	CASSPELWKAFF
TRBV7-6	many	TRBJ1-6	CASSSYNSPLHF
TRBV28	many	TRBJ2-2	CASIMTSGSVTNTGELFF
TRBV4-3	many	TRBJ2-1	CASSQDHSGLPYNEQFF
TRBV7-9	few	TRBJ2-7	CASSPSGGEMQYF
TRBV29-1	-	TRBJ2-1	CSVELVEPYNEQFF
TRBV11-2	few	TRBJ1-2	CASSLDGAAYGYTF
TRBV7-2	many	TRBJ2-5	CASSLGTFQETQYF